This T cell receptor (beta chain) was obtained from a study of cytomegalovirus exposure and HLA in healthy donors. Study-wide context: For the approximately 390 genotyped donors, more than 65% fell within the Caucasian-associated ancestry cluster.

General study points: Sequencing depth across donors, presence/absence analyses assumed, was roughly uniform.

The germline V gene encodes CDR1 LGHNA and CDR2 YSLEER. V dropped 3 bases and J dropped 7 bases, with 16 bases sitting between them. CDR3 size: 15 residues. PCR was performed using 60 Vbeta and 13 Jbeta primers. Assay used: immunoSEQ multiplex PCR; TCRdb lists only in-frame clones, some missing. The data show about 110,000 clones, roughly 80% seen once. Regarding this clone: The antigen remains undetermined.

The sequenced sample was PBMCs. This sequence joins TRBV4-3 and TRBJ2-1; tentative D call: TRBD2 (6 bases). The sequence derives from a woman aged 40 to 50 in good health and CMV-seronegative. The CDR3 region is CASSQGMMAGNEQFF. The CDR3 DNA sequence: TGCGCCAGCAGCCAGGGGATGATGGCGGGAAATGAGCAGTTCTTC.